This record covers a single TCR beta chain. Only one count was recorded for this clone. Its antigen target is currently unknown. Base qualities are missing; no much larger clone stands one base away. Preparation of the library involved the immunoSEQ multiplex PCR assay. DNA from the CD4+ T cells that had been cultured and isolated underwent TCR beta CDR3 sequencing. In the source study's methods: Non-productive TCR sequences were discarded, and reads were trimmed to the CDR3 region, with only CDR3s of 7 or more amino acids retained. Antigen-specific clonotypes were identified with the MANAFEST web app by comparing expansion in peptide wells against reference cultures. To be called positive, a clone needed expansion at FDR<0.05 compared with the reference and with all other wells, an odds ratio greater than 5, and a frequency greater than 0.1% in two replicate wells. A clonotype was defined as cross-reactive if the clonotype was significantly expanded both in SARS-CoV-2 spike wells and in at least one common cold coronavirus spike condition. Levenshtein distance calculated with the stringdist R package was used to assess CDR3 similarity, and unrooted trees were constructed with ape in R 3.6.1. TCRdb obtained this table from immuneACCESS and retained in-frame rearrangements with V and J assigned. These tables miss some clones; where compared with another copy, unresolved V genes account for less than half of the shortfall, and the remainder is unexplained. That table gives V, J and clone size, and the DNA gave D and trimming. The sample data list 50,000 to 80,000 clones, and over 75% of these were observed just once. Approximately 2.3% of the sample comes from the top ten.

The data belong to a study of vaccination effects on CD4 cells after COVID-19 (dated by TCRdb to between 2021 and 2022). Background for the entire study: The ViraFEST assay stimulated PBMC with viral peptide pools and then used TCR sequencing to identify antigen-specific CD4+ T cell clonotypes by expansion. Altogether, around eleven COVID-19 convalescent patients and a handful of SARS-CoV-2-naive healthy vaccine recipients made up the full study. The Oncomine TCR Beta short-read assay on an Illumina iSeq 100 was used to sequence cultures from other donors in the study. Each well held fewer than 2.5 million PBMC cultured in IMDM containing around 5.1% human AB serum, approximately 10 IU/ml IL-2 and gentamicin, along with approximately 10 ug/ml peptides. In both COVID-19 convalescent patients and infection-naive vaccine recipients, the study compared SARS-CoV-2 spike-specific CD4+ TCR repertoires from before mRNA vaccination with those from after it. Post-vaccine samples across the study were collected a median of 72 days after the second dose, with a range of 14 to 241. Overall results and qualifications from the work: Marked clonal contraction was observed in both infection-induced and vaccine-induced clones at late post-vaccination timepoints, consistent with waning T cell responses. In healthy vaccine recipients, vaccine-induced clones were almost all SARS-CoV-2 mono-reactive, with only 1 of 255 cross-reactive with common cold coronaviruses. Only a small number of convalescent patients were included, and no early post-infection timepoints were available, which limited the study.

The cysteine opens and the phenylalanine closes a CDR3 of 13 amino acids. This entry keeps only the CDR3 DNA: 39 bases, framed from base 1. CDR1 and CDR2 (SGHRS, YFSETQ) derive from the germline V gene. V loses 0 bases of germline sequence and J loses 6 bases, and the interval between the two ends is 6 bases. After more than 9 days of culture, CD4+ T cells were isolated with the EasySep CD4+ T cell isolation kit. Participants received two doses of either the BNT162b2 or the mRNA-1273 mRNA SARS-CoV-2 vaccine. Negative nucleocapsid antibody results before and after vaccination confirmed that the healthy vaccine recipients had no prior SARS-CoV-2 infection. On days 3 and 7, half of the culture medium was replaced with fresh IL-2-containing medium. Each peptide stimulation condition was cultured in triplicate wells unless otherwise noted. Using Ficoll-Paque Plus gradient centrifugation, PBMC were separated from whole blood and then either used fresh or cryopreserved at -140C. Genomic DNA was extracted from cultured CD4+ T cells with the QIAamp micro DNA kit.

The chain joins TRBV5-1 to TRBJ2-2; confidence is insufficient to name the D gene. Sequenced here: CD4+ T cells from PBMCs cultured without peptide, sampled after COVID-19 vaccination. This clonotype was sampled from a human donor who received a COVID-19 vaccine. The DNA reads TGCGCCAGCAGCTTGGACCAGTCCGGGGAGCTGTTTTTT. It encodes CASSLDQSGELFF.